The 14 T cell receptor beta chains presented below share a single source sample, sequenced in a study of blood T cell repertoires in COVID-19. The data were produced by immunoSEQ multiplex PCR, yet TCRdb's version contains in-frame clones alone and is incomplete. The data contain some 400,000 clones, roughly 86% of them singletons. Source material: peripheral blood. These receptors were obtained from a human donor in a cohort sampled during active COVID-19.

The V call is TRBV13, the J call TRBJ1-1, with D possibly TRBD1 on 5 matching bases. The CDR3 length is 15 residues. Trimming took off 4 bases at V and 0 bases at J, with 12 bases between the two ends. Looked up from germline, CDR1 is PRHDT and CDR2 is FYEKMQ (reference sequence). The CDR3 DNA reads as TGTGCCAGCAGCTACCAGGGCACCCTGAACACTGAAGCTTTCTTT. Translation: CASSYQGTLNTEAFF.

This chain joins TRBV30 and TRBJ1-5; TRBD1 might be the D (5 bases). There are 13 residues in the CDR3. Per germline, CDR1 GTSNPN and CDR2 SVGIG (reference sequence). V was clipped by 3 bases and J by 7 bases, with 13 bases between them. CDR3 DNA sequence: TGTGCCTGGAGCCGCGACAGTTCCCAGCCCCAGCATTTT. Its protein is CAWSRDSSQPQHF.

The V gene is TRBV19, the J gene TRBJ2-3; no definite D call. This CDR3 is built from 14 residues. Between the trimmed V and J ends, which lost 1 base and 2 bases, there was a span of 7 bases. The germline V gene has CDR1 LNHDA and CDR2 SQIVND (reference sequence). The CDR3, as DNA: TGTGCCAGTAGTATAGGCCAGGCCACAGATACGCAGTATTTT. It is translated as CASSIGQATDTQYF.

The J gene is TRBJ2-1, the V gene TRBV2; tentative D call: TRBD2 (6 bases). The CDR3 totals 13 residues. Germline CDR1 and CDR2: SNHLY and FYNNEI. V shed 5 bases and J shed 7 bases, with 12 bases lying between them. CDR3 coding DNA: TGTGCCAGCAGTCTAACAGGAGGGAATGAGCAGTTCTTC. As protein: CASSLTGGNEQFF.

V is TRBV10-2 and J is TRBJ1-2; TRBD1 matches 8 bases. From germline, CDR1 is WSHSY and CDR2 SAAADI. The CDR3 totals 14 residues. With 2 bases clipped from V and 1 base from J, the junction kept 0 bases outside the gene matches. CDR3 nucleotide sequence: TGCGCCAGCAGTGAGGGACAGGGTAACTATGGCTACACCTTC. It is translated as CASSEGQGNYGYTF.

This clone was recorded a few times. The chain joins TRBV30 to TRBJ2-7, with D perhaps TRBD2 (7 bases). This CDR3 contains 12 residues. Germline CDR1 and CDR2: GTSNPN and SVGIG (reference sequence). Trimming stripped 8 bases from V and 9 bases from J, with 20 bases between. CDR3 DNA: TGTGCCGGGGGGGCAGGGCCGGGGGGGCAGTACTTC. Its protein product is CAGGAGPGGQYF.

The J gene is TRBJ2-1, the V gene TRBV11-2, with D possibly being TRBD2 (5 bases). The CDR3 has 16 residues. Germline lookup yields CDR1 SGHAT and CDR2 FQNNGV. The V gene lost 5 bases and the J gene lost 0 bases, with 14 bases spanning the gap. The CDR3 reads CASSLRTTSSYNEQFF. The CDR3, as DNA: TGTGCCAGCAGCCTCCGGACCACTAGCTCCTACAATGAGCAGTTCTTC.

This chain links TRBV6-2 or TRBV6-3 with TRBJ2-7; unclear D gene. This CDR3 is built from 14 residues. Trimming pared 5 bases from V and 0 bases from J, leaving 11 bases between. Germline values: CDR1 MNHEY, CDR2 SVGEGT. The DNA for the CDR3 is TGTGCCAGCAGTGGCCGCAGTGGCTCCTACGAGCAGTACTTC. This translates into CASSGRSGSYEQYF.

The rearrangement joins TRBV2 to TRBJ2-3; TRBD1 agrees at 7 bases. J was trimmed by 3 bases and V by 6 bases; bases with no gene match: 6. Germline V lookup: CDR1 SNHLY, CDR2 FYNNEI. This CDR3 comprises 14 residues. CDR3 amino acids: CASRDREDTDTQYF. CDR3 bases: TGTGCCAGCAGAGACAGGGAAGATACAGATACGCAGTATTTT.

The CDR3 spells CASSLRGRVGEKLFF. The CDR3 DNA is TGTGCCAGCAGCTTGAGGGGAAGGGTTGGTGAAAAACTGTTTTTT. The chain has TRBV5-6 and TRBJ1-4; possible D gene TRBD1, 5 bases. V was clipped by 1 base and J by 7 bases, with 14 bases between them. Germline-derived CDR1 and CDR2 are SGHDT and YYEEEE. The CDR3 is 15 amino acids.

V is TRBV27 and J is TRBJ1-2, with D perhaps TRBD1 (6 bases). In germline, CDR1 is MNHEY, CDR2 SMNVEV (reference sequence). This CDR3 is built from 12 residues. Deletions cut 2 bases from V and 6 bases from J, with 7 bases between. CDR3 residues: CASSLGGNGYTF. CDR3 DNA sequence: TGTGCCAGCAGTTTAGGGGGCAATGGCTACACCTTC.

This chain joins TRBV29-1 and TRBJ2-5, with 7 bases matching TRBD1. The CDR3 loop spans 16 amino acids. J was trimmed by 2 bases and V by 4 bases; bases with no gene match: 13. Germline assignment: CDR1 SQVTM and CDR2 ANQGSEA. CDR3 residues: CSVGAARAGGQETQYF. As DNA, the CDR3 is TGCAGCGTTGGGGCCGCAAGGGCAGGGGGACAAGAGACCCAGTACTTC.

The V and J genes are TRBV6-6 and TRBJ1-2; weak D call: TRBD1 (6 bases). The V end was cut by 6 bases, the J end by 0 bases, with 11 bases between. CDR3 length: 14 amino acids. Germline CDR1 MNHNY, CDR2 SVGAGI (reference sequence). The CDR3 DNA follows: TGTGCCAGCAGCCTGACAGGAACTAACTATGGCTACACCTTC. Its translation is CASSLTGTNYGYTF.

This sequence joins TRBV3-1 (or the pseudogene TRBV3-2) and TRBJ2-2; 9 nucleotides agree with TRBD2. The trim removed 3 bases at V and 6 bases at J, leaving 5 bases unmatched. The CDR3 has 15 residues. The germline V gene has CDR1 LGHDT and CDR2 YNNKEL (reference sequence). The CDR3 region is CASSHPGLAPGELFF. The CDR3 coding sequence is TGTGCCAGCAGCCACCCGGGACTAGCTCCCGGGGAGCTGTTTTTT.